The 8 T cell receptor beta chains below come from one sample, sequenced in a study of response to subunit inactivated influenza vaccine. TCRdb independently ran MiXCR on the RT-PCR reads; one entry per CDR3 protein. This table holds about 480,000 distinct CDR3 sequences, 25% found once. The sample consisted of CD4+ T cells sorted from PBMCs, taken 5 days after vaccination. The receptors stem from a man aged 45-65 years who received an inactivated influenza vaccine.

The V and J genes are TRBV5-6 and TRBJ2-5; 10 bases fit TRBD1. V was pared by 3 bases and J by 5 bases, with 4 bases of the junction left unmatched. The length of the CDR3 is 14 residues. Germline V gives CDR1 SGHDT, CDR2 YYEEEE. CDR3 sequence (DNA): TGTGCCAGCAGCTGGGACAGGGGTGGGGAGACCCAGTACTTC. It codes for CASSWDRGGETQYF.

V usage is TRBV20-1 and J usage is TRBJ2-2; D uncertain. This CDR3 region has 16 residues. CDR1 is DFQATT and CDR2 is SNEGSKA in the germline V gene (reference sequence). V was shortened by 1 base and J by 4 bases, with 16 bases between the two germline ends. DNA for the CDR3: TGCAGTGCTAGAGGCTTGTCCGGGTCAGGCACCGGGGAGCTGTTTTTT. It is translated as CSARGLSGSGTGELFF.

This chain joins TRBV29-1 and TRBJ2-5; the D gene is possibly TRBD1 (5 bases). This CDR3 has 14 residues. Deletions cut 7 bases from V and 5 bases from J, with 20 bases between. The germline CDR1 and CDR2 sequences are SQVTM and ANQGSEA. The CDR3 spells CSAPPAGQGETQYF. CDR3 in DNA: TGCAGCGCTCCTCCGGCAGGGCAAGGCGAGACCCAGTACTTC.

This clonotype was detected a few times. The CDR3 coding sequence is TGTGCCAGCAGACTTACACCAGCTAACAGTGGGGAACTGTTTTTT. Its translation: CASRLTPANSGELFF. The chain has TRBV6-5 and TRBJ1-4; D not resolved. Germline V gene data show CDR1 as MNHEY and CDR2 as SVGAGI. The CDR3 covers 15 residues. V was trimmed by 6 bases and J by 12 bases, leaving 23 bases between them.

In DNA form, the CDR3 reads TGTGCCAGCAGCTACAGGGCCTCCGGGGAGCTGTTTTTT. It is translated as CASSYRASGELFF. The rearrangement joins TRBV7-2 to TRBJ2-2; tentative D call: TRBD1 (6 bases). The CDR3 has 13 amino acids. Germline CDR1 is SGHTA and CDR2 is FQGNSA. V was trimmed by 4 bases and J by 6 bases, leaving 9 bases between them.

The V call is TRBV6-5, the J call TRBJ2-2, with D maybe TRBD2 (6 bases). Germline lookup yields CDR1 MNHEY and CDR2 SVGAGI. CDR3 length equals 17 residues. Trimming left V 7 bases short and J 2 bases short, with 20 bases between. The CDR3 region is CASNLNPGTLNTGELFF. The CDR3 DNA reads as TGTGCCAGCAATTTAAACCCCGGGACTCTTAACACCGGGGAGCTGTTTTTT.

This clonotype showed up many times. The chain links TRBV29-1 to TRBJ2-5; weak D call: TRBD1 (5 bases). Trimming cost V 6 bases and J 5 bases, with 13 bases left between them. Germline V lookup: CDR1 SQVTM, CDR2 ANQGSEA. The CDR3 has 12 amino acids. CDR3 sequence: CSVTQGGETQYF. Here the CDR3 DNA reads TGCAGCGTGACCCAGGGTGGTGAGACCCAGTACTTC.

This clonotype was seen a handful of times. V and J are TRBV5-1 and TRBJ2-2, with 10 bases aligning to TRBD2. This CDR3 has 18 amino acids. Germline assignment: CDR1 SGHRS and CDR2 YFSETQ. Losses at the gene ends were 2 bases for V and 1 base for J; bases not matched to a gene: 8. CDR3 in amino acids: CASSFGRTSGVNTGELFF. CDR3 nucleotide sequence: TGCGCCAGCAGCTTCGGCCGGACTAGCGGAGTGAACACCGGGGAGCTGTTTTTT.